This T cell receptor beta chain was observed in a study of Graves' ophthalmopathy and Graves' hyperthyroidism. Study summary: The collection of peripheral blood took place at initial diagnosis, before any treatment. Findings and limits, study-wide: Blood was where most expanded thyroid clonotypes above 0.001 frequency also turned up. For predicting ophthalmopathy progression, the model had about 64% sensitivity and roughly 76% specificity.

As diagnostic evidence, clinical symptoms, serum thyroxine, TRAb, thyroid ultrasound and orbital computed tomography were relied upon. Ten or more counts support this clonotype. Its antigen is currently unknown. Amplifying from RNA transcripts, the study obtained TCR beta CDR3 regions. After a first-round RT-PCR with HTBI primers, a second-round multiplex PCR was run. TCRdb recomputed calls from the multiplex PCR reads with MiXCR, one row per CDR3 protein. The sample shows roughly 500,000 distinct CDR3 sequences, 13% to 15% of them seen only once. Germline CDR1 MDHEN, CDR2 SYDVKM. The CDR3 extends over 13 amino acids. The V gene lost 4 bases and the J gene lost 7 bases, with 10 bases spanning the gap.

The specimen was blood. This sequence joins TRBV28 and TRBJ2-2; D is uncertain. This sequence originates from a young woman with Graves' ophthalmopathy. DNA for the CDR3: TGTGCCAGCAGTTCCCCAGATCACGGGGAGCTGTTTTTT. Its translation: CASSSPDHGELFF.